These T cell receptor beta chains were read from a single sample in a study of blood T cells in healthy people across ages. MiXCR was run by TCRdb on the 5' RACE reads, yielding one entry per CDR3 protein. The sample shows about 1,800,000 distinct CDR3 sequences, over 25% of them seen only once. Material for sequencing was blood. These receptors all stem from a woman between 25 and 40 years old in good health. CDR3s include the opening cysteine and the closing phenylalanine or tryptophan. The D gene is left open where the match is weak. Clone sizes are given selectively: once, few, many, or a class where the clone is expanded.

>TRBV12-3/TRBV12-4|15|few|TRBJ1-2|TRBD1
TGTGCCAGCAGTGTCGGGACAGGGGAAAGCTATGGCTACACCTTC
CASSVGTGESYGYTF
>TRBV3-1|16|-|TRBJ2-4|-
TGTGCCAGCAGCCCAATGAGAGGCTACTTCGTTTACGGGCAGTACTTC
CASSPMRGYFVYGQYF
>TRBV3-1|14|few|TRBJ2-3|TRBD2
TGTGCCAGCAGCCTAGATGGAGCGGGAGGCACGCAGTATTTT
CASSLDGAGGTQYF
>TRBV28|13|-|TRBJ1-2|-
TGTGCCAGCGGTTCCGGGCCCAATTATGGCTACACCTTC
CASGSGPNYGYTF
>TRBV20-1|13|few|TRBJ1-2|TRBD1
TGCAGTGCTACAGGGGGGGGAGGCTATGGCTACACCTTC
CSATGGGGYGYTF
>TRBV9|13|-|TRBJ1-2|-
TGTGCCAGCAGCGGGTACAGGCGGGGTGGCTACACCTTC
CASSGYRRGGYTF
>TRBV5-6|14|few|TRBJ1-5|-
TGTGCCAGCAGCTTGCTACAGACAAATCAGCCCCAGCATTTT
CASSLLQTNQPQHF
>TRBV3-1|15|few|TRBJ2-7|-
TGTGCCAGCAGCCAAAGAGGGGGGGGAACCTACGAGCAGTACTTC
CASSQRGGGTYEQYF
>TRBV3-1|15|-|TRBJ2-1|-
TGTGCCAGCAGCCAGCTCGGACAGCAACCCAATGAGCAGTTCTTC
CASSQLGQQPNEQFF
>TRBV20-1|15|few|TRBJ2-2|-
TGCAGTGCTAGAGATCCAAGCGTGTACACCGGGGAGCTGTTTTTT
CSARDPSVYTGELFF
>TRBV3-1|13|few|TRBJ2-5|-
TGTGCCAGCAGTCCCCATGGCCAAGAGACCCAGTACTTC
CASSPHGQETQYF
>TRBV7-9|15|-|TRBJ2-5|-
TGTGCCAGCAGCTTACGTCGGGGGGCCATGGAGACCCAGTACTTC
CASSLRRGAMETQYF
>TRBV28|16|few|TRBJ2-5|-
TGTGCCAGCAGTTTGCCCCTTCGGGGCCGACGAGAGACCCAGTACTTC
CASSLPLRGRRETQYF
>TRBV5-1|15|-|TRBJ2-1|-
TGCGCCCCCCTGAAAAGACAGTTCTTATACAATGAGCAGTTCTTC
CAPLKRQFLYNEQFF
>TRBV24-1|12|-|TRBJ2-1|-
TGTGCCACCAGTGAGGCGGGGTTAGGGCAGTTCTTC
CATSEAGLGQFF
>TRBV5-5|16|-|TRBJ2-2|TRBD2
TGTGCCAGCAGCTTGGGACTAGCGGGGGTTTACGGGGAGCTGTTTTTT
CASSLGLAGVYGELFF
>TRBV12-3/TRBV12-4|14|few|TRBJ2-7|-
TGTGCCAGTGGGCAGGGTTTGTTATACTACGAGCAGTACTTC
CASGQGLLYYEQYF
>TRBV29-1|9|-|TRBJ2-7|-
TGCAGCGCGAGATACGAGCAGTACTTC
CSARYEQYF
>TRBV21-1|14|-|TRBJ2-4|-
TGTGCCAGCAGAGATATTGGGGGCCGGGACACCCAGTACTTC
CASRDIGGRDTQYF
>TRBV7-2|17|-|TRBJ2-3|TRBD2
TGTGCCAGCAGCTCTAGCGGGAGGGGAATTAGCACAGATACGCAGTATTTT
CASSSSGRGISTDTQYF
>TRBV20-1|15|-|TRBJ2-1|TRBD2
TGCAGTGCTCATTCGACTAGCGGGGGGCGGGGTGAGCAGTTCTTC
CSAHSTSGGRGEQFF
>TRBV29-1|13|-|TRBJ2-5|TRBD1
TGCAGCGTTGACGGGACAGACCAAGAGACCCAGTACTTC
CSVDGTDQETQYF
>TRBV30|14|-|TRBJ2-5|-
TGTGCCTGGAGTCAGGGGGGGCCGCAAGAGACCCAGTACTTC
CAWSQGGPQETQYF
>TRBV2|15|-|TRBJ1-5|-
TGTGCCAGCAGGGAGGAGGGGCTCAGCAATCAGCCCCAGCATTTT
CASREEGLSNQPQHF
>TRBV20-1|13|few|TRBJ1-2|-
TGCAGTGCTAGCCGACACTCTAACTATGGCTACACCTTC
CSASRHSNYGYTF
>TRBV5-1|16|few|TRBJ2-7|TRBD2
TGCGCCAGCAGCTTGGTGGCTAGCGGGGGGGCCTACGAGCAGTACTTC
CASSLVASGGAYEQYF
>TRBV27|17|-|TRBJ2-3|-
TGTGCCAGCAGTTACGCCAGACTCATCGGAGGCACAGATACGCAGTATTTT
CASSYARLIGGTDTQYF
>TRBV5-1|14|few|TRBJ1-1|-
TGCGCCAGCAGCACTCCCGACAGGAGAACTGAAGCTTTCTTT
CASSTPDRRTEAFF
>TRBV10-3|14|-|TRBJ2-7|TRBD2
TGTGCCATAGGGACTAGCGGGAGTGCTTACGAGCAGTACTTC
CAIGTSGSAYEQYF
>TRBV4-3|17|many|TRBJ2-1|TRBD2
TGCGCCAGCAGCCAAGACCGGACTAGCGGGAATTCAAATGAGCAGTTCTTC
CASSQDRTSGNSNEQFF
>TRBV3-1|15|few|TRBJ2-5|-
TGTGCCAGCAGCCAACAAGCGGGCCATCAAGAGACCCAGTACTTC
CASSQQAGHQETQYF
>TRBV5-4|16|many|TRBJ2-1|-
TGTGCCAGCAGGTACGATGAAGGGGGTACAGACAATGAGCAGTTCTTC
CASRYDEGGTDNEQFF
>TRBV4-1|14|many|TRBJ1-2|-
TGCGCCAGCAGCCAGACAGCTTTCTTGGGTGGCTACACCTTC
CASSQTAFLGGYTF
>TRBV3-1|13|few|TRBJ2-3|-
TGTGCCAGCAGCCAAGGAAACGAGTTGGCGCAGTATTTT
CASSQGNELAQYF
>TRBV19|15|-|TRBJ2-1|-
TGTGCCAGTACAGCAGGACTATCAAGGTACAATGAGCAGTTCTTC
CASTAGLSRYNEQFF
>TRBV5-5|15|-|TRBJ2-5|TRBD2
TGTGCCAGCAGCCAGGGACTAGCGGGGTACGAGACCCAGTACTTC
CASSQGLAGYETQYF